This T cell receptor (beta chain) was retrieved from a study of monozygotic twins with inflammatory bowel disease. For every donor, one blood sample of 2.5 ml was drawn. Note on this clonotype: Its antigen remains unidentified.

TCRdb reprocessed the 5' RACE reads, with one entry per CDR3 protein and no DNA. This sample's table has a few hundred thousand distinct CDR3 sequences. This CDR3 region has 15 residues. Germline lookup yields CDR1 KGHSH and CDR2 LQKENI. Regarding the study as a whole: Twins with IBD were found to have lower TCRbeta diversity (inverse Simpson) than healthy co-twins.

This receptor was taken from a human donor with ulcerative colitis or Crohn's disease, or a healthy co-twin of an affected twin (not recorded which). Sample: blood. The chain joins TRBV18 to TRBJ2-1. This chain's CDR3 is CASSGKFKGFLEQFF.